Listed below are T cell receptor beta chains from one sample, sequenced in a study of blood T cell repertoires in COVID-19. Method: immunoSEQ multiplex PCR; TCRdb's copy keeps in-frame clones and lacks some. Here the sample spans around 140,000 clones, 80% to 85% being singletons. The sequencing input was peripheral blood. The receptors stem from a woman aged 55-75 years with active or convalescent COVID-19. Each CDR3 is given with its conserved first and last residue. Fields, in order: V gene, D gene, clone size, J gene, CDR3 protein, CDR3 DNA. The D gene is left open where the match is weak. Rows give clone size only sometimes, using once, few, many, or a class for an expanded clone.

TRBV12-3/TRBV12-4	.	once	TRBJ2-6	CASSSSGANVLTF	TGTGCCAGCAGTTCGTCTGGGGCCAACGTCCTGACTTTC
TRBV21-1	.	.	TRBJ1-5	CATLGQHLEDNQPQHF	TGTGCCACCCTGGGACAGCACTTAGAGGACAATCAGCCCCAGCATTTT
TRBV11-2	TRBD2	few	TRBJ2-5	CASSPGTSGGGWETQYF	TGTGCCAGCAGCCCCGGGACTAGCGGGGGGGGCTGGGAGACCCAGTACTTC
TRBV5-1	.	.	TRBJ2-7	CASSLRTTEQYF	TGCGCCAGCAGCTTAAGGACAACCGAGCAGTACTTC
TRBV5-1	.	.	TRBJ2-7	CASSLDRVSYEQYF	TGCGCCAGCAGCTTGGACAGGGTCTCCTACGAGCAGTACTTC
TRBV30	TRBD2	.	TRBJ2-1	CAWSGLAGVVNEQFF	TGTGCCTGGAGCGGACTAGCGGGAGTAGTCAATGAGCAGTTCTTC
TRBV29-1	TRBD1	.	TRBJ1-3	CSVLGQARAGSGNTIYF	TGCAGCGTCTTGGGACAGGCCAGGGCCGGCTCTGGAAACACCATATATTTT
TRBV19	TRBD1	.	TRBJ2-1	CASRSPGGDSYNEQFF	TGTGCCAGTAGGAGTCCAGGGGGTGACTCCTACAATGAGCAGTTCTTC
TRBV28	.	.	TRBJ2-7	CASSIPYERTYEQYF	TGTGCCAGCAGCATACCCTACGAGAGAACCTACGAGCAGTACTTC
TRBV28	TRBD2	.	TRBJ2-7	CASSLGLAGEQYF	TGTGCCAGCAGTTTGGGACTAGCGGGGGAGCAGTACTTC
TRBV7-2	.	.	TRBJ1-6	CASSLVQAHNSPLHF	TGTGCCAGCAGCTTAGTACAGGCCCACAATTCACCCCTCCACTTT
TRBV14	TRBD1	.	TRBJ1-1	CASSLTGGVGTEAFF	TGTGCCAGCAGCCTGACAGGGGGAGTCGGCACTGAAGCTTTCTTT
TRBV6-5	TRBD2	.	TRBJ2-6	CASSPGGLGANVLTF	TGTGCCAGCAGTCCGGGGGGGCTAGGGGCCAACGTCCTGACTTTC
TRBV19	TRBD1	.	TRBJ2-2	CASSIGGQGNGELFF	TGTGCCAGTAGTATAGGCGGACAGGGCAACGGGGAGCTGTTTTTT
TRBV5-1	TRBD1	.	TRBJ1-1	CASSSRVGGADTEAFF	TGCGCCAGCAGCTCCCGGGTAGGGGGCGCGGACACTGAAGCTTTCTTT
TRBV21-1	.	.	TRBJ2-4	CASSRTGGQLAKNIQYF	TGTGCCAGCAGCCGAACCGGGGGACAGCTAGCCAAAAACATTCAGTACTTC
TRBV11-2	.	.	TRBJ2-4	CASSLATGQQYF	TGTGCCAGCAGCTTGGCTACCGGACAGCAGTACTTC
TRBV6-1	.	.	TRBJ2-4	CASSEQVVAKNIQYF	TGTGCCAGCAGTGAACAGGTGGTAGCCAAAAACATTCAGTACTTC
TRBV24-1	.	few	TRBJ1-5	CATSARGFDQPQHF	TGTGCCACCAGTGCAAGGGGTTTCGATCAGCCCCAGCATTTT
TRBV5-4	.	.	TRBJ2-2	CASSLGGAMDGELFF	TGTGCCAGCAGCTTGGGCGGGGCCATGGACGGGGAGCTGTTTTTT
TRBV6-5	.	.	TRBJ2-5	CASSYSQAQETQYF	TGTGCCAGCAGTTACTCTCAGGCCCAGGAGACCCAGTACTTC
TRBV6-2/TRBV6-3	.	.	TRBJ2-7	CASSYAASRKQYF	TGTGCCAGCAGTTACGCGGCCAGTCGCAAGCAGTACTTC
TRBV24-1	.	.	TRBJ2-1	CATSDSGYSSYNEQFF	TGTGCCACCAGTGACTCAGGGTATAGCTCCTACAATGAGCAGTTCTTC
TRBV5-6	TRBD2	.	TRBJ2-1	CASSPYREAAYNEQFF	TGTGCCAGCAGCCCCTACCGGGAGGCTGCCTACAATGAGCAGTTCTTC
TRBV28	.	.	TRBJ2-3	CASRGTTNTQYF	TGTGCCAGCCGGGGTACGACAAATACGCAGTATTTT
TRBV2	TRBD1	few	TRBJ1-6	CASSPTGESSPLHF	TGTGCCAGCAGTCCGACAGGGGAGAGTTCACCCCTCCACTTT